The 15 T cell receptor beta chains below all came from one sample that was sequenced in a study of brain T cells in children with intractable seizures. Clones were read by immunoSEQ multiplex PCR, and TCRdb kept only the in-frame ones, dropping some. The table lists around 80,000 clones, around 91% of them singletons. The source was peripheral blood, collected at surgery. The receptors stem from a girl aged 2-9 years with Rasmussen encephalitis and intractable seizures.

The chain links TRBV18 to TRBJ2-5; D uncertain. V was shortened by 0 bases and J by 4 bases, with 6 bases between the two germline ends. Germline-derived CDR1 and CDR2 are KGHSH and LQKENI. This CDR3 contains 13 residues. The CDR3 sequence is CASSPPDRETQYF. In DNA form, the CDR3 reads TGTGCCAGCTCACCACCGGACCGAGAGACCCAGTACTTC.

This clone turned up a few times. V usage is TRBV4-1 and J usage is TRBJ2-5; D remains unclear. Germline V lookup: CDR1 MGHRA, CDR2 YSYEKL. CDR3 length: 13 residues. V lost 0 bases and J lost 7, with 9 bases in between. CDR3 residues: CASSQDLPGTQYF. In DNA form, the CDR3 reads TGCGCCAGCAGCCAAGATTTGCCTGGGACCCAGTACTTC.

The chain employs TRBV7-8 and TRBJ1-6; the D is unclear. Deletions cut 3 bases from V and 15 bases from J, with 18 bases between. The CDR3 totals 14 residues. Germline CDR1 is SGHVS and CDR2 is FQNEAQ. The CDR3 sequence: CASSLKRRGADLHF. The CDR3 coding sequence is TGTGCCAGCAGCTTGAAACGGCGGGGAGCCGACCTCCACTTT.

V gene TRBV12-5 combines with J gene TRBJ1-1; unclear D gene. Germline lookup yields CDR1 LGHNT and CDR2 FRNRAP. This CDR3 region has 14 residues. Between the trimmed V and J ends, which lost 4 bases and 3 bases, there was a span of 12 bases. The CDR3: CASGSGVRHTEAFF. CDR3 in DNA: TGTGCTAGTGGTTCCGGGGTTCGTCACACTGAAGCTTTCTTT.

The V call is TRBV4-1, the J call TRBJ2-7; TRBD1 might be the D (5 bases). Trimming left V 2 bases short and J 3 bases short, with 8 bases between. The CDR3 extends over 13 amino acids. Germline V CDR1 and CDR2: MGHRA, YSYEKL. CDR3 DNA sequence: TGCGCCAGCAGCCAACCCCAGGGCTACGAGCAGTACTTC. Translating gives CASSQPQGYEQYF.

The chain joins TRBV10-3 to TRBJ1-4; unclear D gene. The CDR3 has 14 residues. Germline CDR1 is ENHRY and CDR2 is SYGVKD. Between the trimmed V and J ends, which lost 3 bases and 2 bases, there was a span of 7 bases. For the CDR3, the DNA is TGTGCCATCAGTGAAAGACGCACTAATGAAAAACTGTTTTTT. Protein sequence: CAISERRTNEKLFF.

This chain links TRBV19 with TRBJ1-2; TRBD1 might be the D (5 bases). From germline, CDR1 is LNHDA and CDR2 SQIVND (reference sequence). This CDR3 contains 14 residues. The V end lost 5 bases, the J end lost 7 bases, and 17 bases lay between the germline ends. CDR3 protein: CASSSVGTAGGYTF. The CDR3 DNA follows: TGTGCCAGTAGTTCTGTCGGGACCGCTGGTGGCTACACCTTC.

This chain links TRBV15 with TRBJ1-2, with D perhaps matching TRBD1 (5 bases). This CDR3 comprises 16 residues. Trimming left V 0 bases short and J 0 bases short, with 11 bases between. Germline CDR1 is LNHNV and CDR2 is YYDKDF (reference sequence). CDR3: CATSRDRGPTNYGYTF. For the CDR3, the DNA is TGTGCCACCAGCAGAGACCGGGGCCCAACTAACTATGGCTACACCTTC.

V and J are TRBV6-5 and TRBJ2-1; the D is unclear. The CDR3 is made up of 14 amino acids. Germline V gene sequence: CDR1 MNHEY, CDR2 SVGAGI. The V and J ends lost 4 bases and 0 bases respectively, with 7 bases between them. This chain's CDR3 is CASSLRSSYNEQFF. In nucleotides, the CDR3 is TGTGCCAGCAGTTTGCGGAGCTCCTACAATGAGCAGTTCTTC.

The CDR3 DNA reads as TGTGCCAGTAGTACCTGGGACAACACAGATACGCAGTATTTT. The encoded protein is CASSTWDNTDTQYF. The chain uses TRBV19 and TRBJ2-3, with TRBD1 as a possible D gene (6 bases). CDR1 and CDR2 (germline): LNHDA, SQIVND (reference sequence). V dropped 4 bases and J dropped 2 bases, with 10 bases sitting between them. The CDR3 covers 14 residues.

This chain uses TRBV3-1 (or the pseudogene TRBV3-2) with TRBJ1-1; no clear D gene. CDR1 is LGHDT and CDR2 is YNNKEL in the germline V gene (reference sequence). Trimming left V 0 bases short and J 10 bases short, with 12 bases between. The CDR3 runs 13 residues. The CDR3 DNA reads TGTGCCAGCAGCCAAGATCGAGGCCATGGAGCTTTCTTT. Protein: CASSQDRGHGAFF.

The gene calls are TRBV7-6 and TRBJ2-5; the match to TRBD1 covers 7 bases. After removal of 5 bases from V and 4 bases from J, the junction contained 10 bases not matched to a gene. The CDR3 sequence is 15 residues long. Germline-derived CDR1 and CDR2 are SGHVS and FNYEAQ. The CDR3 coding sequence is TGTGCCAGCAGCCCTAGACAGGGAAGGGGAGAGACCCAGTACTTC. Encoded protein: CASSPRQGRGETQYF.

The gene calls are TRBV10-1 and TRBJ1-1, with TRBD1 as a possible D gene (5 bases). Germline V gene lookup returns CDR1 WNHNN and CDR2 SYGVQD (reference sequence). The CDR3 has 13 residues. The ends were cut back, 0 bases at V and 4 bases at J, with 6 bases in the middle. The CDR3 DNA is TGCGCCAGCAGTGAGTCGAGGGGCACTGAAGCTTTCTTT. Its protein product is CASSESRGTEAFF.

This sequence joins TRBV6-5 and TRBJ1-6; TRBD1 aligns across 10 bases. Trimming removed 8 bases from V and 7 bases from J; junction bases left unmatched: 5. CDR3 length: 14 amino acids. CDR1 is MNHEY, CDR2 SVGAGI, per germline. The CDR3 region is CASVRDRGNSPLHF. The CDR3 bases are TGTGCCAGCGTCCGGGACAGGGGCAATTCACCCCTCCACTTT.

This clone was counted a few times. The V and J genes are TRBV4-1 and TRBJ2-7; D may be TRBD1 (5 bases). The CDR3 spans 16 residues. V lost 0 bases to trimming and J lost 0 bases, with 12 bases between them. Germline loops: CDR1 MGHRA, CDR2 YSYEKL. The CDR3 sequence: CASSQDLGASSYEQYF. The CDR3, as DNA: TGCGCCAGCAGCCAAGATCTAGGGGCGAGCTCCTACGAGCAGTACTTC.